This TCR beta chain was obtained from a study of blood T cell repertoires in COVID-19. Only in-frame clones appear in the TCRdb table, and some are missing; sequencing was by immunoSEQ multiplex PCR. The repertoire holds approximately 70,000 clones, nearly 90% seen once, with about 3% in the top ten. Trimming cost V 0 bases and J 6 bases; bases outside gene matches: 2. Germline V gives CDR1 SGHAT, CDR2 FQNNGV. The CDR3 runs to 15 residues. V is TRBV11-2 and J is TRBJ2-1, with TRBD2 identical over 10 bases. The sample was peripheral blood. This TCR was sampled from a woman aged 50 to 60 with COVID-19, enrolled during active disease. The CDR3 nucleotides read TGTGCCAGCAGCTTAGATGGACTAGCGGCCAATGAGCAGTTCTTC. It specifies CASSLDGLAANEQFF.